These T cell receptor beta chains were read from a single sample in a study of post-analysis software for immune sequencing data. Each CDR3 protein gets one entry after TCRdb re-called the PCR reads with MiXCR. In the table there are 820,000 or so distinct CDR3 sequences, approximately 53% of which are singletons. Sequenced input: blood. The receptors derive from a girl aged 5 to 17 with multiple sclerosis. Each CDR3 is given with its conserved first and last residue.

V	J	CDR3
TRBV4-1	TRBJ2-1	CASSQVDLISYNEQFF
TRBV6-1	TRBJ1-5	CASSGREGVSNQPQHF
TRBV2	-	CASTGRTYEQYF
TRBV29-1	TRBJ1-2	CSVDPGQRYGYTF
TRBV2	TRBJ1-2	CASSETGDRLGYGYTF
TRBV20-1	TRBJ1-6	CSATREGGNSPLHF
TRBV12-3/TRBV12-4	TRBJ2-3	CASSLSGGSGRAADTQYF
TRBV7-2	TRBJ2-1	CASSPGTARGREQFF
TRBV4-1	TRBJ2-5	CASSQEGWTGQETQYF
TRBV7-9	TRBJ2-3	CASSLGSGGRYTQYF
TRBV7-3	TRBJ2-6	CASSPPILLPSGANVLTF
TRBV29-1	TRBJ2-5	CSVRGPQGSLEQYF
TRBV20-1	TRBJ2-7	CSAEGGQAYEQYF
TRBV12-3/TRBV12-4	TRBJ2-3	CASSPRLAGTDTQYF
TRBV5-1	TRBJ2-1	CASSNGQGFYNEQFF
TRBV12-3/TRBV12-4	TRBJ1-2	CASTGTVYGYTF
TRBV6-5	TRBJ1-6	CASKRQGNSPLHF
TRBV5-1	TRBJ2-2	CANSFGLANTGELFF
TRBV24-1	TRBJ2-3	CATSDGGARADTQYF
TRBV20-1	TRBJ2-5	CSARVSGTSKETQYF
TRBV28	TRBJ2-3	CASSFSGTFPTDTQYF
TRBV7-3	TRBJ2-6	CASSLTSSRGRTGANVLTF
TRBV5-1	TRBJ2-5	CASSLGQGSETQYF
TRBV18	TRBJ2-7	CASSPRPDSSYEQYF
TRBV4-1	TRBJ2-7	CASSQAGTVSYEQYF
TRBV29-1	TRBJ2-1	CSVSGTSGDNEQFF
TRBV7-8	TRBJ2-3	CASSPRDSGYTDTQYF
TRBV10-3	TRBJ1-2	CAISRDRYGYTF
TRBV7-9	TRBJ2-7	CASSFLTGSYEQYF
TRBV14	TRBJ1-5	CASNHRGEGNQPQHF
TRBV5-1	TRBJ2-1	CASSVTGDPYNEQFF
TRBV20-1	TRBJ2-7	CSATPPSGRVYEQYF